The 23 T cell receptor beta chains in this list originate from one sample, sequenced in a study of T cells in women clearing cervical HPV infection. Sequencing used immunoSEQ multiplex PCR; TCRdb keeps in-frame clones, though not all of them. This listing includes under 20,000 clones. Material: blood buffy coat. The receptors were sampled from a woman aged 18 to 75 with a cervical HPV16 infection that either progressed to CIN3+ or cleared (not recorded which).

Regarding this clone: The sequence runs out 3 residues before the end of the CDR3; the remainder is reconstructed from the germline J gene. The chain employs TRBV6-2 or TRBV6-3 and TRBJ1-1; 9 bases are shared with TRBD1. The CDR3 is 14 residues long. The V segment lost 6 bases and the J segment 3 bases; nucleotides outside the gene matches: 5. Germline assignment: CDR1 MNHEY and CDR2 SVGEGT. The sequenced CDR3 bases are TGTGCCAGCAGACCCGACAGGGGGTACACTGAA. Protein product: CASRPDRGYTE. The whole CDR3 sequence is CASRPDRGYTEAFF.

A remark on this clone: Coverage ceases 3 residues before the CDR3 finishes, and the germline J gene fills in the end. The V call is TRBV29-1, the J call TRBJ1-1; perhaps TRBD1 as D (6 bases). This CDR3 has 13 residues. CDR1 SQVTM and CDR2 ANQGSEA come from the germline V gene. V lost 5 bases and J 0 bases, leaving 10 bases between the germline ends. This CDR3 is CSVQGKMNTEAFF. The covered CDR3 bases are TGCAGCGTTCAGGGGAAAATGAACACTGAA.

Judged by frequency, this clone is medium-sized. The sequenced fragment ends 3 residues before the CDR3 boundary, so the rest is inferred from the germline J gene. The genes are TRBV29-1 and TRBJ1-1, with 8 nucleotides matching TRBD1. After removal of 4 bases from V and 6 bases from J, the junction contained 1 base not matched to a gene. The V gene's germline CDR1 is SQVTM and CDR2 ANQGSEA. The CDR3 extends over 11 amino acids. CDR3 sequence reads: CSVARGPEAFF. The CDR3 bases that were read are TGCAGCGTTGCCAGGGGGCCTGAA.

Remarks on this clone: The sample has other DNA sequences that encode this CDR3 too. CDR3 amino acids: CASSLHPGQGAGGLFF. The DNA read from the CDR3 is TGCGCCAGCAGCTTACATCCGGGACAGGGGGCAGGAGGA. This sequence joins TRBV5-1 and TRBJ1-4; 12 bases are shared with TRBD1. The read is 3 residues too short to cover the CDR3 end, so that end is filled in from the germline J gene. Germline values: CDR1 SGHRS, CDR2 YFSETQ. The CDR3 spans 16 residues.

With regard to this clone: The CDR3 end lies 3 residues beyond the end of the read and is filled in from the germline J gene. The chain recombines TRBV5-4 with TRBJ1-1; 7 bases match TRBD1. V shed 0 bases, J shed 0 bases, and the junction held 5 bases outside the gene matches. Germline-derived CDR1 and CDR2 are SGHNT and YYREEE (reference sequence). The length of the CDR3 is 16 residues. The covered CDR3 bases are TGTGCCAGCAGCTTGGGTAAACAGGGGATGAACACTGAA. Translation gives CASSLGKQGMNTE. The entire CDR3 is CASSLGKQGMNTEAFF.

Concerning this clone: The read finishes 3 residues shy of the CDR3 end, and the germline J gene is used to complete it. V usage is TRBV27 and J usage is TRBJ1-4, with a weak D call TRBD1 (6 bases). Germline values: CDR1 MNHEY, CDR2 SMNVEV (reference sequence). The V gene lost 5 bases and the J gene lost 3 bases, with 16 bases spanning the gap. This CDR3 is 16 amino acids long. The sequenced part of the CDR3 DNA is TGTGCCAGCAGTCCATCTCAGGGGAGGGCTAATGAAAAA. As protein: CASSPSQGRANEK. The full CDR3 protein reads CASSPSQGRANEKLFF. The full variable domain, in which reference TRBV27 and TRBJ1-4 provide the parts outside the CDR3, is EAQVTQNPRYLITVTGKKLTVTCSQNMNHEYMSWYRQDPGLGLRQIYYSMNVEVTDKGDVPEGYKVSRKEKRNFPLILESPSPNQTSLYFCASSPSQGRANEKLFFGSGTQLSVL.

Worth noting for this clone: Read data end 3 residues before the CDR3 end; the end is taken from the germline J gene. The V call is TRBV20-1, the J call TRBJ2-3; 9 nucleotides line up with TRBD2. Germline V gene data show CDR1 as DFQATT and CDR2 as SNEGSKA (reference sequence). The V gene end was trimmed by 0 bases and the J gene end by 4 bases; junction bases not matched to a gene: 5. The CDR3 has 15 residues. The CDR3 protein is CSARDPAGGADTQYF. The DNA read from the CDR3 is TGCAGTGCTAGAGATCCCGCGGGGGGGGCAGATACG.

Comments on this clone: From the germline J gene comes the end of the CDR3, since the read stops 3 residues before it. This chain connects TRBV2 to TRBJ1-3, with D possibly being TRBD1 (6 bases). CDR1 SNHLY and CDR2 FYNNEI come from the germline V gene. This CDR3 spans 13 amino acids. The V and J ends lost 11 bases and 2 bases respectively, with 13 bases between them. The CDR3 is CAREQGTGNTIYF. CDR3 DNA, as far as it was read: TGTGCCCGAGAACAGGGAACTGGAAACACC.

Concerning this clone itself: Read sequence stops 3 residues before the CDR3 end, and the germline J gene provides the missing end. This chain links TRBV5-1 with TRBJ1-2; D possibly corresponds to TRBD1 (6 bases). The V gene lost 5 bases and the J gene lost 4 bases, with 15 bases spanning the gap. The CDR3 has 14 amino acids. CDR1 SGHRS and CDR2 YFSETQ come from the germline V gene. This CDR3 reads CASRDDTGTYGYTF. The covered CDR3 bases are TGCGCCAGCAGAGACGATACAGGGACCTATGGC.

With respect to this clone: The read ends 3 residues before the CDR3 terminus; that terminus is restored from the germline J gene. This rearrangement joins TRBV15 to TRBJ2-1; the match to TRBD1 covers 12 bases. The germline V gene encodes CDR1 LNHNV and CDR2 YYDKDF (reference sequence). The CDR3 is 15 residues long. The ends lost 5 bases at V and 7 bases at J; junction bases unmatched: 6. Here the CDR3 reads CATSARDRGRNEQFF. The sequenced CDR3 bases are TGTGCCACCAGCGCCCGGGACAGGGGGCGTAATGAG.

Note on this clone: The read terminates 3 residues before the CDR3 end, so the remaining end is supplied by the germline J gene. V usage is TRBV3-1 (or the pseudogene TRBV3-2) and J usage is TRBJ2-5; TRBD2 agrees at 7 bases. The CDR3 consists of 18 residues. The germline V gene encodes CDR1 LGHDT and CDR2 YNNKEL (reference sequence). Unmatched junction bases numbered 12, after V lost 2 bases and J lost 0 bases. The part of the CDR3 DNA that was read is TGTGCCAGCAGCCAAAGACGGGCTAGCGGAAGGTACCAAGAGACC. Its translation: CASSQRRASGRYQET. The CDR3 reads in full as CASSQRRASGRYQETQYF.

Concerning this clone: From the germline J gene comes the end of the CDR3, since the read stops 3 residues before it. The chain combines TRBV30 with TRBJ1-1, with 8 bases lining up with TRBD1. This CDR3 spans 15 amino acids. With 4 bases clipped from V and 3 bases from J, the junction kept 10 bases outside the gene matches. Germline CDR1 reads GTSNPN; CDR2 reads SVGIG (reference sequence). The part of the CDR3 DNA that was read is TGTGCCTGGACCACACCCGAGACAGGGGACACTGAA. Its protein is CAWTTPETGDTE. The CDR3 as a whole reads CAWTTPETGDTEAFF. The full variable domain, its missing parts supplied by reference TRBV30 and TRBJ1-1, is SQTIHQWPATLVQPVGSPLSLECTVEGTSNPNLYWYRQAAGRGLQLLFYSVGIGQISSEVPQNLSASRPQDRQFILSSKKLLLSDSGFYLCAWTTPETGDTEAFFGQGTRLTVV.

Turning to this clone: The read is 3 residues too short to cover the CDR3 end, so that end is filled in from the germline J gene. The chain links TRBV2 to TRBJ1-1, with 8 nucleotides matching TRBD1. Per the germline V gene, CDR1 is SNHLY and CDR2 is FYNNEI. The CDR3 is made up of 14 amino acids. The ends lost 6 bases at V and 4 bases at J; junction bases unmatched: 7. Partial CDR3 DNA: TGTGCCAGCAGGCTCGGACAGGGCCTCACTGAA. Translating it yields CASRLGQGLTE. The complete CDR3 reads CASRLGQGLTEAFF.

In regard to this clone: The read finishes 3 residues shy of the CDR3 end, and the germline J gene is used to complete it. J is TRBJ1-1 and V is TRBV19; possibly TRBD1 for D (6 bases). The CDR3 consists of 14 residues. Germline CDR1 and CDR2: LNHDA and SQIVND (reference sequence). CDR3: CASSIGGWGLEAFF. The sequenced CDR3 bases are TGTGCCAGTAGTATAGGGGGGTGGGGGCTAGAA.

Remarks on this clone: With the read ending 3 residues before the CDR3 end, the germline J gene is used to fill in that end. This rearrangement joins TRBV20-1 to TRBJ2-5; 7 bases agree with TRBD1. The CDR3 length is 12 residues. The V and J ends lost 3 bases and 5 bases, in that order; junction bases with no gene match: 3. The germline CDR1 and CDR2 sequences are DFQATT and SNEGSKA (reference sequence). The DNA read from the CDR3 is TGCAGTGCTAGCCTACAGGGGGAGACC. Protein product: CSASLQGET. The entire CDR3 protein reads CSASLQGETQYF.

The CDR3 region is CASSLVRGEQFF. CDR3 bases read: TGCGCCAGCAGTCTAGTCCGCGGTGAG. The genes are TRBV23-1 and TRBJ2-1; D remains ambiguous. The read ends 3 residues early relative to the CDR3; the germline J gene fills the gap. TRBV23-1 is known as an ORF, though its function is uncertain. The CDR3 has 12 residues. Trimming pared 4 bases from V and 9 bases from J, leaving 10 bases between.

As regards this clone: The sequence runs out 3 residues before the end of the CDR3; the remainder is reconstructed from the germline J gene. The gene calls are TRBV7-8 and TRBJ1-1, with D possibly being TRBD1 (5 bases). Germline assignment: CDR1 SGHVS and CDR2 FQNEAQ. The CDR3 totals 16 residues. V dropped 1 base and J dropped 4 bases, with 16 bases sitting between them. The CDR3 is CASSLVGGMGITEAFF. The DNA read from the CDR3 is TGTGCCAGCAGCTTAGTGGGGGGTATGGGGATCACTGAA.

This chain's CDR3 is CASSRDRGQETQYF. Partial CDR3 DNA: TGTGCCAGCTCACGGGACAGGGGCCAAGAGACC. The chain recombines TRBV18 with TRBJ2-5; TRBD1 matches 10 bases. The CDR3 goes on 3 residues after the read ends, and that part is filled in from the germline J gene. J gave up 1 base and V 4 bases, and 0 bases lay outside the gene matches. The length of the CDR3 is 14 residues. The germline V gene has CDR1 KGHSH and CDR2 LQKENI.

A remark on this clone: The read terminates 3 residues ahead of where the CDR3 ends, so the germline J gene completes it. This chain links TRBV20-1 with TRBJ1-1; 9 positions match TRBD1. CDR3 length: 15 amino acids. V was clipped by 3 bases and J by 4 bases; unmatched bases: 9. Germline values: CDR1 DFQATT, CDR2 SNEGSKA (reference sequence). Incomplete CDR3 DNA: TGCAGTGCTAGCTCCGGGACAGGGAGAGGCACTGAA. As protein: CSASSGTGRGTE. The full CDR3 sequence reads CSASSGTGRGTEAFF.

CDR3 DNA (partial): TGTGCCAGCAGTGGACAGTTAGAAAAA. Amino acids: CASSGQLEK. The whole CDR3 reads CASSGQLEKLFF. The chain combines TRBV2 with TRBJ1-4; D possibly corresponds to TRBD1 (5 bases). The CDR3 is cut off 3 residues early in the read; its end comes from the germline J gene. This CDR3 is built from 12 residues. V lost 4 bases and J 8 bases, leaving 8 bases between the germline ends. Germline-derived CDR1 and CDR2 are SNHLY and FYNNEI.

CDR3 sequence reads: CASYLVGGGGVQYF. The covered CDR3 bases are TGTGCCAGCTACCTAGTAGGGGGGGGAGGGGTT. V is TRBV7-2 and J is TRBJ2-4, with a weak D call TRBD2 (7 bases). The read falls 3 residues short of the CDR3 end, and the missing part is taken from the germline J gene. This CDR3 region has 14 residues. Per the germline V gene, CDR1 is SGHTA and CDR2 is FQGNSA.

Concerning this clone itself: The read stops 3 residues short of the end of the CDR3; the missing end is completed from the germline J gene. The rearrangement links TRBV7-9 to TRBJ2-5, with 10 nucleotides matching TRBD2. Germline CDR1 SEHNR, CDR2 FQNEAQ (reference sequence). The CDR3 contains 14 residues. The V segment lost 5 bases and the J segment 5 bases; nucleotides outside the gene matches: 5. CDR3 bases read: TGTGCCAGCAGCCCAGCGGGGGGGCTGGAGACC. Translation: CASSPAGGLET. In full, the CDR3 reads CASSPAGGLETQYF.

About this clone: The read gets to within 3 residues of the CDR3 end, and the germline J gene fills in the rest. The V gene is TRBV29-1, the J gene TRBJ1-2; no definite D call. Germline CDR1 SQVTM, CDR2 ANQGSEA. CDR3 size: 14 residues. The sequenced CDR3 bases are TGCAGCGTTTACACCGGCGACAAAGGAGGGGGC. Protein product: CSVYTGDKGGG. From start to end, the CDR3 is CSVYTGDKGGGYTF.